One sample yielded the 28 T cell receptor beta chains listed below, sequenced in a study of control samples from healthy donors and cancer patients. Using immunoSEQ multiplex PCR, the repertoire was profiled, and TCRdb retains in-frame clones only, with some absent. The table lists 100,000 or so clones, roughly 83% of them singletons. Sequencing input: blood. Receptors were obtained from a young woman in good health.

J is TRBJ2-5 and V is TRBV5-1, with TRBD2 identical over 10 bases. There are 14 residues in the CDR3. V gave up 0 bases and J gave up 5 bases; unmatched junction bases: 1. The germline gives CDR1 SGHRS, CDR2 YFSETQ. CDR3 nucleotides: TGCGCCAGCAGCTTGGGGACTAGCGGCGAGACCCAGTACTTC. Its protein is CASSLGTSGETQYF.

The chain links TRBV29-1 to TRBJ1-5; D remains unclear. Trimming shortened V by 7 bases and J by 0 bases, and 19 bases separated the two germline ends. Germline CDR1 is SQVTM and CDR2 is ANQGSEA. The length of the CDR3 is 16 residues. CDR3 region: CSGSCRAVYSNQPQHF. In nucleotides, the CDR3 is TGCAGCGGGTCCTGCCGAGCGGTTTATAGCAATCAGCCCCAGCATTTT.

As to this clone: Other DNA sequences within the sample encode an identical CDR3. This chain links TRBV9 with TRBJ1-6; D gene uncertain. This CDR3 comprises 14 residues. Germline CDR1 and CDR2: SGDLS and YYNGEE. V lost 0 bases, J lost 6 bases, and 7 bases lay in between. DNA for the CDR3: TGTGCCAGCAGCGTAGACATTAGTAATTCACCCCTCCACTTT. It specifies CASSVDISNSPLHF.

This clone was picked up one time. The chain links TRBV6-5 to TRBJ1-1; TRBD1 matches at 10 bases. This CDR3 region has 14 residues. Per germline, CDR1 MNHEY and CDR2 SVGAGI. V shed 8 bases, J shed 4 bases, and the junction held 7 bases outside the gene matches. The DNA of the CDR3 is TGTGCCAGCGCCGGGACAGGGGAGGGCACTGAAGCTTTCTTT. It translates to CASAGTGEGTEAFF.

The CDR3 nucleotides read TGCAGCGGTCTACAGGGGGCCTACAATGAGCAGTTCTTC. It translates to CSGLQGAYNEQFF. V is TRBV29-1 and J is TRBJ2-1; the match to TRBD1 covers 8 bases. The CDR3 totals 13 residues. Germline V CDR1 and CDR2: SQVTM, ANQGSEA. The V and J ends lost 7 bases and 2 bases, in that order; junction bases with no gene match: 4.

The rearrangement uses TRBV6-6 and TRBJ2-1; a possible D gene is TRBD2 (5 bases). V lost 4 bases and J lost 6, with 13 bases in between. The CDR3 has 14 amino acids. Per the germline V gene, CDR1 is MNHNY and CDR2 is SVGAGI (reference sequence). In DNA, the CDR3 is TGTGCCAGCAGTTTAGGGAGTGTTGCCAATGAGCAGTTCTTC. Translation gives CASSLGSVANEQFF.

J is TRBJ2-3 and V is TRBV6-5, with a weak D call TRBD1 (6 bases). The V end lost 10 bases, the J end lost 0 bases, and 11 bases lay between the germline ends. The germline V gene encodes CDR1 MNHEY and CDR2 SVGAGI. The CDR3 has 13 amino acids. CDR3 in DNA: TGTGCCACCTCGACAGGCAGCACAGATACGCAGTATTTT. It encodes CATSTGSTDTQYF.

The chain recombines TRBV14 with TRBJ1-3; D not resolved. The CDR3 length is 13 residues. The germline CDR1 and CDR2 sequences are SGHDN and FVKESK. Trimming cost V 3 bases and J 5 bases, with 8 bases left between them. The CDR3 loop is CASSHGGRNTIYF. The CDR3 DNA is TGTGCCAGCAGCCACGGAGGGAGAAACACCATATATTTT.

This chain uses TRBV11-1 with TRBJ2-5; perhaps D is TRBD1 or TRBD2 (5 bases each). The CDR3 runs to 14 residues. CDR1 is SGHAT and CDR2 is FQDESV in the germline V gene (reference sequence). With 1 base removed from V and 3 bases from J, the gap between germline ends came to 9 bases. The CDR3 coding sequence is TGTGCCAGCAGCTTAGGGGACCACAAAGAGACCCAGTACTTC. Its protein product is CASSLGDHKETQYF.

The count of this clone is one. The chain couples TRBV29-1 to TRBJ2-5, with D perhaps TRBD2 (7 bases). The V end lost 0 bases, the J end lost 4 bases, and 18 bases lay between the germline ends. This CDR3 region has 16 residues. Germline-derived CDR1 and CDR2 are SQVTM and ANQGSEA. The CDR3 DNA sequence: TGCAGCGTTGAAGATCGGGTGGGGGGGCGTCGAGAGACCCAGTACTTC. Translating it yields CSVEDRVGGRRETQYF.

V usage is TRBV19 and J usage is TRBJ1-1; 8 bases align to TRBD1. The CDR3 sequence is 14 residues long. V trimming: 6 bases; J trimming: 1 base; junction bases outside the gene matches: 4. The germline gives CDR1 LNHDA, CDR2 SQIVND (reference sequence). The CDR3 nucleotides are TGTGCCAGTAGCCTAGACAGGGGGAACACTGAAGCTTTCTTT. Translating it yields CASSLDRGNTEAFF.

This clone is a singleton in its sample. CDR3 amino acids: CASSQRGGTDTQYF. As DNA, the CDR3 is TGTGCCAGCAGCCAGCGGGGGGGCACAGATACGCAGTATTTT. This chain links TRBV6-5 with TRBJ2-3; TRBD2 matches 9 bases. CDR1 and CDR2 from the germline V gene are MNHEY and SVGAGI. Trimming cost V 6 bases and J 1 base; bases outside gene matches: 2. There are 14 residues in the CDR3.

The chain has TRBV7-2 and TRBJ2-2; a weak D match, TRBD1 (5 bases). CDR3 length equals 15 residues. The V and J ends lost 3 bases and 5 bases respectively, with 13 bases between them. CDR1 and CDR2 (germline): SGHTA, FQGNSA. In DNA, the CDR3 is TGTGCCAGCAGCTTGGGTGGGGCGGAAACCGGGGAGCTGTTTTTT. Its translation: CASSLGGAETGELFF.

The chain has TRBV11-2 and TRBJ1-2; 12 bases fit TRBD1. V lost 5 bases and J lost 7; bases outside the gene matches: 5. Germline CDR1 and CDR2: SGHAT and FQNNGV. The CDR3 is made up of 14 amino acids. As DNA, the CDR3 is TGTGCCAGCAGCCTGGGACAGGGGGCGAGTGGCTACACCTTC. Its protein is CASSLGQGASGYTF.

The chain employs TRBV6-2 or TRBV6-3 and TRBJ2-3; 10 nucleotides match TRBD2. The CDR3 is 20 amino acids. The V gene end was trimmed by 2 bases and the J gene end by 0 bases; junction bases not matched to a gene: 14. The germline gives CDR1 MNHEY, CDR2 SVGEGT. This CDR3 reads CASSYDGASGGEYSTDTQYF. The CDR3 nucleotides read TGTGCCAGCAGTTACGATGGTGCTAGCGGGGGAGAATATAGCACAGATACGCAGTATTTT.

V usage is TRBV5-1 and J usage is TRBJ1-2; 8 nucleotides agree with TRBD1. The CDR3 loop spans 15 amino acids. CDR1 and CDR2 (germline): SGHRS, YFSETQ. V shed 4 bases, J shed 6 bases, and the junction held 11 bases outside the gene matches. The CDR3: CASSKSLQGADGYTF. For the CDR3, the DNA is TGCGCCAGCAGCAAGAGCCTTCAGGGGGCTGATGGCTACACCTTC.

This sequence joins TRBV30 and TRBJ2-7; TRBD1 might be the D (6 bases). Trimming pared 5 bases from V and 10 bases from J, leaving 18 bases between. The CDR3 runs 12 residues. Germline assignment: CDR1 GTSNPN and CDR2 SVGIG (reference sequence). CDR3 bases: TGTGCCTGGGGGACACCGACCTTTGGACAGTACTTC. It codes for CAWGTPTFGQYF.

With regard to this clone: The same CDR3 is also encoded by other DNA sequences in this sample. The chain carries TRBV19 and TRBJ1-2; D may be TRBD1 (6 bases). V lost 2 bases to trimming and J lost 0 bases, with 7 bases between them. The CDR3 length is 14 residues. In germline, CDR1 is LNHDA, CDR2 SQIVND (reference sequence). CDR3 nucleotide sequence: TGTGCCAGTAGTATACGGGGGCCTAACTATGGCTACACCTTC. Its translation: CASSIRGPNYGYTF.

About this clone itself: This CDR3 is also generated by other DNA sequences in the sample. The chain employs TRBV12-3 or TRBV12-4 and TRBJ2-3; D is perhaps TRBD2 (5 bases). CDR3 length: 13 residues. Between the trimmed V and J ends, which lost 3 bases and 3 bases, there was a span of 7 bases. The CDR3 loop is CASSFRGTDTQYF. Written as DNA, the CDR3 is TGTGCCAGCAGTTTCCGAGGGACAGATACGCAGTATTTT.

J is TRBJ1-1 and V is TRBV5-6; no definite D call. The CDR3 has 14 amino acids. From germline, CDR1 is SGHDT and CDR2 YYEEEE. V lost 4 bases and J lost 1, with 11 bases in between. The CDR3 DNA reads as TGTGCCAGCAGCCCGAAGGACCAGAACACTGAAGCTTTCTTT. Its protein product is CASSPKDQNTEAFF.

J is TRBJ2-5 and V is TRBV18, with D unclear. The CDR3 runs 15 residues. CDR1 and CDR2 (germline): KGHSH, LQKENI. Deletions cut 2 bases from V and 2 bases from J, with 12 bases between. The CDR3 protein is CASSPSSIAQETQYF. CDR3 nucleotides: TGTGCCAGCTCACCAAGCAGCATAGCACAAGAGACCCAGTACTTC.

The V call is TRBV9, the J call TRBJ2-2; D is unresolved. The CDR3 contains 15 residues. V was cut by 4 bases and J by 4 bases, with 14 bases left in between. Germline V lookup: CDR1 SGDLS, CDR2 YYNGEE. CDR3 amino acids: CASSTHALGTGELFF. CDR3 bases: TGTGCCAGCAGCACTCACGCCTTGGGCACCGGGGAGCTGTTTTTT.

The chain joins TRBV14 to TRBJ1-2; D is unclear. The V gene lost 2 bases and the J gene lost 0 bases, with 7 bases spanning the gap. The CDR3 totals 14 residues. Looked up from germline, CDR1 is SGHDN and CDR2 is FVKESK. For the CDR3, the DNA is TGTGCCAGCAGCCAACTCGGGTCTAACTATGGCTACACCTTC. The encoded protein is CASSQLGSNYGYTF.

The chain combines TRBV18 with TRBJ1-1; no clear D gene. The V end was cut by 5 bases, the J end by 2 bases, with 9 bases between. Looked up from germline, CDR1 is KGHSH and CDR2 is LQKENI. The CDR3 length is 13 residues. As DNA, the CDR3 is TGTGCCAGCTCAGCAGACTTCAACACTGAAGCTTTCTTT. Protein product: CASSADFNTEAFF.

The CDR3 DNA is TGTGCCAGCAGTGAGCGGGACCTGGCCAGGGCGGCCTACGAGCAGTACTTC. Translated: CASSERDLARAAYEQYF. V usage is TRBV2 and J usage is TRBJ2-7; tentatively, D is TRBD2 (6 bases). There are 17 residues in the CDR3. V lost 3 bases, J lost 2 bases, and 20 bases lay in between. Germline assignment: CDR1 SNHLY and CDR2 FYNNEI.

The genes are TRBV5-1 and TRBJ1-2, with D uncertain. Trimming removed 0 bases at V and 5 bases at J, with 14 bases between. Germline loops: CDR1 SGHRS, CDR2 YFSETQ. The CDR3 extends over 15 amino acids. CDR3: CASSLVPAWEYGYTF. CDR3 DNA sequence: TGCGCCAGCAGCTTGGTTCCCGCATGGGAATATGGCTACACCTTC.

CDR3 residues: CASSLVDGNYGYTF. The CDR3 DNA reads as TGTGCCAGCAGCTTAGTGGACGGTAACTATGGCTACACCTTC. This chain connects TRBV7-2 to TRBJ1-2; D is unresolved. This CDR3 spans 14 amino acids. V gave up 1 base and J gave up 1 base, with 7 bases separating them. The germline V gene has CDR1 SGHTA and CDR2 FQGNSA.

This clone was observed a handful of times. The chain has TRBV10-3 and TRBJ2-2; TRBD1 aligns across 7 bases. Per the germline V gene, CDR1 is ENHRY and CDR2 is SYGVKD. The CDR3 has 16 amino acids. The trim removed 4 bases at V and 2 bases at J, leaving 7 bases unmatched. The CDR3 region has the DNA TGTGCCATCAGTGGGACGGGACAGCTTAACACCGGGGAGCTGTTTTTT. This codes for CAISGTGQLNTGELFF.